Following are 6 T cell receptor beta chains from one sample sequenced in a study of a mutant IDH1 vaccine in newly diagnosed glioma. Time point of the sample: baseline, week 1 (first vaccination visit). Treatment in this sample: pre-vaccination baseline after standard-of-care therapy. The table came from immunoSEQ multiplex PCR; TCRdb's copy has only in-frame clones and leaves some out. This sample has around 99,000 clones, with just under 80% found just once. Sequences were derived from PBMCs, sampled from a glioma patient treated with radiotherapy, temozolomide or both. Source of these receptors: a man aged 40-50 years with glioma.

V is TRBV4-3 and J is TRBJ1-4; D gene unclear. This CDR3 comprises 15 residues. V lost 0 bases to trimming and J lost 2 bases, with 7 bases between them. Germline values: CDR1 LGHNA, CDR2 YSLEER. The CDR3 DNA follows: TGCGCCAGCAGCCAAGAGGCAGTTACTAATGAAAAACTGTTTTTT. This codes for CASSQEAVTNEKLFF.

The V and J genes are TRBV5-6 and TRBJ1-2; D is unresolved. CDR1 is SGHDT and CDR2 is YYEEEE in the germline V gene. Trimming removed 4 bases at V and 2 bases at J, with 12 bases between. The CDR3 totals 14 residues. The DNA of the CDR3 is TGTGCCAGCAGCCCCCCGTGGGAGAACTATGGCTACACCTTC. It specifies CASSPPWENYGYTF.

This clone appeared a single time. V gene TRBV5-4 combines with J gene TRBJ2-2; 8 nucleotides align to TRBD2. CDR1 SGHNT and CDR2 YYREEE come from the germline V gene (reference sequence). The CDR3 length is 15 residues. The V and J ends lost 3 bases and 5 bases, in that order; junction bases with no gene match: 6. Here the CDR3 reads CASSYSGSLTGELFF. In DNA form, the CDR3 reads TGTGCCAGCAGCTACAGCGGGAGTTTGACCGGGGAGCTGTTTTTT.

J is TRBJ2-1 and V is TRBV6-1; D is unclear. CDR1 is MNHNS, CDR2 SASEGT, per germline. This CDR3 comprises 16 residues. V gave up 4 bases and J gave up 2 bases, with 15 bases separating them. CDR3 in amino acids: CASSALTFPTYNEQFF. The CDR3 bases are TGTGCCAGCAGTGCCCTGACTTTTCCTACCTACAATGAGCAGTTCTTC.

The chain employs TRBV11-2 and TRBJ1-2; D call uncertain. Germline V gene sequence: CDR1 SGHAT, CDR2 FQNNGV. The V end lost 4 bases, the J end lost 0 bases, and 15 bases lay between the germline ends. The CDR3 covers 16 residues. The CDR3 DNA reads TGTGCCAGCAGCTCCCCATCTGGACGGTCTAACTATGGCTACACCTTC. Translation gives CASSSPSGRSNYGYTF.

The table lists this clone with a few counts. One end of the junction fails to match germline, which may point to a read error. The J gene is TRBJ2-4, the V gene TRBV7-7; 11 nucleotides align to TRBD2. Germline V gene sequence: CDR1 SSHAT, CDR2 FNYEAQ (reference sequence). This CDR3 is built from 17 residues. CDR3 coding DNA: TGTGCTAGCAGCTTACCGACTAGCGGGACCCACGGAAACATTCAGTACTTC. This encodes CASSLPTSGTHGNIQYF.